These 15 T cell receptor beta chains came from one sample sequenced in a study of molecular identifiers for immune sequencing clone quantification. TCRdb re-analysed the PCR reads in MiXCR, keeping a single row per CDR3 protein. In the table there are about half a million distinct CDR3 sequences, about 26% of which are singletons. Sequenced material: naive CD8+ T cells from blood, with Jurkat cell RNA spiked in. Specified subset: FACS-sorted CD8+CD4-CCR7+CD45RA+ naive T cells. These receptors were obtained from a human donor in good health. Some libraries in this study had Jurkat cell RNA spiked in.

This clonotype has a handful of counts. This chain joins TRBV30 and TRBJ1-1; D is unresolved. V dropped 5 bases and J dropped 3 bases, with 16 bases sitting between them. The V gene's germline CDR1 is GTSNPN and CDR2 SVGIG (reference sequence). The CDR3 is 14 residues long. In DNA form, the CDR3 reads TGTGCCTGGGGTGACATGGGCGAGTACACTGAAGCTTTCTTT. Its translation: CAWGDMGEYTEAFF.

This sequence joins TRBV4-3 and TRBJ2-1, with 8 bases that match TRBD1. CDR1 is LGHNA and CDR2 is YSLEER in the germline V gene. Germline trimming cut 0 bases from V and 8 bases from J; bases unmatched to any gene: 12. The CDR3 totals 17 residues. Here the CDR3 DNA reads TGCGCCAGCAGCCAAGATATCCCCGATCAGGGGGCCCATGAGCAGTTCTTC. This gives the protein CASSQDIPDQGAHEQFF.

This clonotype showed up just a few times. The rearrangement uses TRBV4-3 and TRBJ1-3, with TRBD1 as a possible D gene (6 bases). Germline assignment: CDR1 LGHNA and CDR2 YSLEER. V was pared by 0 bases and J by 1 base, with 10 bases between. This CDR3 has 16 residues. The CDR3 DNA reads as TGCGCCAGCAGCCAAGATAAAGACAGGTCTGGAAACACCATATATTTT. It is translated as CASSQDKDRSGNTIYF.

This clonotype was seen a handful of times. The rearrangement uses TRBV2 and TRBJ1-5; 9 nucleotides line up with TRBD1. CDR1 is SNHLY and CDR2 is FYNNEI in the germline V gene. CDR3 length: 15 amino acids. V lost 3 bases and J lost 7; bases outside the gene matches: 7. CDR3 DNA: TGTGCCAGCAGTGACGACAGGGGGACCTGGCAGCCCCAGCATTTT. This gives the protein CASSDDRGTWQPQHF.

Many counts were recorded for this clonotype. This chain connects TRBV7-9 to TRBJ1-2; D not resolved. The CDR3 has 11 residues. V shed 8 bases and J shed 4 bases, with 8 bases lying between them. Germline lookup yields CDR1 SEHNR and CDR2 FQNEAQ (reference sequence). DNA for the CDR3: TGTGCCAGCCGGGAGAGCTATGGCTACACCTTC. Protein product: CASRESYGYTF.

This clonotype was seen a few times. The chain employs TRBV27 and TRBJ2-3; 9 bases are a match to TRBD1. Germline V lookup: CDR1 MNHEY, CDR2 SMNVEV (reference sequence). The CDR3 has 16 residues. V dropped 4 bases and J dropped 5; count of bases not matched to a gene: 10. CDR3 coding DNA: TGTGCCAGCAGTTCATCCGGGACAGGGCCCCTAGATACGCAGTATTTT. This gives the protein CASSSSGTGPLDTQYF.

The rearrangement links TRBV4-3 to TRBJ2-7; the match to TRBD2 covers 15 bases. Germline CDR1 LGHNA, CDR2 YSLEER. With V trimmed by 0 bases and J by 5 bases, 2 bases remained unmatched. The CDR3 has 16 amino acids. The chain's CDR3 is CASSQDWTSGRDEQYF. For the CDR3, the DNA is TGCGCCAGCAGCCAAGACTGGACTAGCGGGAGGGACGAGCAGTACTTC.

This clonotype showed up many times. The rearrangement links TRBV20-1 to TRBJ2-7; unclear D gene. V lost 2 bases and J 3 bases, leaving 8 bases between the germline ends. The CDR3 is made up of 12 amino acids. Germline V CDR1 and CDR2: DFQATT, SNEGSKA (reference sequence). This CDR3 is CSARMGYYEQYF. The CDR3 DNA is TGCAGTGCTAGAATGGGGTACTACGAGCAGTACTTC.

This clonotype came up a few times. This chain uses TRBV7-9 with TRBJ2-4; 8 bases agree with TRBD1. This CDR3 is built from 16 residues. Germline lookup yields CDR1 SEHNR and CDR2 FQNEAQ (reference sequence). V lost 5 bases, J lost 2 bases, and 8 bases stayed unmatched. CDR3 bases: TGTGCCAGCAGCGATTCAGGGGGCTCGACCAAAAACATTCAGTACTTC. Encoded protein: CASSDSGGSTKNIQYF.

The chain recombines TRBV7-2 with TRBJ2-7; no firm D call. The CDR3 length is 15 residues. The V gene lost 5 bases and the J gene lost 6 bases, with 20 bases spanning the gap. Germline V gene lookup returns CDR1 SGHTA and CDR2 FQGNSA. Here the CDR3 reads CASSATRSSPIEQYF. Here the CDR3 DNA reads TGTGCCAGCAGCGCGACACGATCATCCCCCATCGAGCAGTACTTC.

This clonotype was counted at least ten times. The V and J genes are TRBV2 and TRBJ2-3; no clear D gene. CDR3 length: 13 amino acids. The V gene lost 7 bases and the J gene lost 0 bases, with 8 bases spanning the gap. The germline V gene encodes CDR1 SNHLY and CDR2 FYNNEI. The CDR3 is CASKRYSTDTQYF. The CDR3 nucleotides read TGTGCCAGCAAGAGATATAGCACAGATACGCAGTATTTT.

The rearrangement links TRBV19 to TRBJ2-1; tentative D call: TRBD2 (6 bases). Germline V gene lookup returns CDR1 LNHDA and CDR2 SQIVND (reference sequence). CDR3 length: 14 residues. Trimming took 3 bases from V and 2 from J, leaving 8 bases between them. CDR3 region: CASSMGTAYNEQFF. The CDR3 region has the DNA TGTGCCAGTAGTATGGGGACTGCCTACAATGAGCAGTTCTTC.

CDR3 sequence reads: CASRTMGGNSGNTIYF. The CDR3 DNA is TGCGCCAGCAGGACTATGGGGGGCAACTCTGGAAACACCATATATTTT. This chain uses TRBV4-1 with TRBJ1-3, with D maybe TRBD1 (6 bases). The germline CDR1 and CDR2 sequences are MGHRA and YSYEKL. V lost 6 bases to trimming and J lost 0 bases, with 15 bases between them. The CDR3 is made up of 16 amino acids.

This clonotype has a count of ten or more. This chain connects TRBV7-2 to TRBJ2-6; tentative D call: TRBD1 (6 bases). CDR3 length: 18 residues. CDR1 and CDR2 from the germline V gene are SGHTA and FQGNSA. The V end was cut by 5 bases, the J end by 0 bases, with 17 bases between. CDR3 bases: TGTGCCAGCAGCCCACCGGGACACCTATCCTCTGGGGCCAACGTCCTGACTTTC. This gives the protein CASSPPGHLSSGANVLTF. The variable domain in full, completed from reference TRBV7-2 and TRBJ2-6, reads GAGVSQSPSNKVTEKGKDVELRCDPISGHTALYWYRQSLGQGLEFLIYFQGNSAPDKSGLPSDRFSAERTGGSVSTLTIQRTQQEDSAVYLCASSPPGHLSSGANVLTFGAGSRLTVL.

Here the CDR3 reads CASIDLGGSGSYEQYF. Written as DNA, the CDR3 is TGTGCCAGCATCGACCTTGGGGGGTCGGGGTCCTACGAGCAGTACTTC. The rearrangement links TRBV6-1 to TRBJ2-7; D possibly corresponds to TRBD2 (6 bases). The CDR3 contains 16 residues. V lost 7 bases to trimming and J lost 1 base, with 20 bases between them. Germline V lookup: CDR1 MNHNS, CDR2 SASEGT.